This T cell receptor beta chain derives from a study of blood T cell repertoires in COVID-19. The table came from immunoSEQ multiplex PCR; TCRdb's copy has only in-frame clones and leaves some out. The sample includes about 220,000 clones, 85% of them seen just once. Germline CDR1 reads MNHEY; CDR2 reads SVGEGT. The length of the CDR3 is 13 residues. V lost 2 bases and J lost 11, with 13 bases in between. The clonotype comes from a woman aged 70-85 years with COVID-19, enrolled during active disease. The source material was peripheral blood. The rearrangement uses TRBV6-2 or TRBV6-3 and TRBJ1-5; maybe TRBD1 (5 bases). The CDR3 DNA is TGTGCCAGCAGTTACGCAGGGCGTGCGGCCCAGCATTTT. It codes for CASSYAGRAAQHF.